The clone carrying this T cell receptor (beta chain) was detected only a few times. Antigen: not known. This entry is derived from a study of response to subunit inactivated influenza vaccine. Findings and caveats of the study: It was the authors' suggestion that each seasonal influenza vaccination recruits few new T cells.

The CDR3 loop spans 13 amino acids. Germline CDR1 reads KGHSY; CDR2 reads FQNENV. The V end lost 4 bases, the J end lost 4 bases, and 10 bases lay between the germline ends. TCRdb used MiXCR to reprocess the RT-PCR reads, holding one entry per CDR3 protein. Among over 300,000 distinct CDR3 sequences, just over 20% were seen once, and the ten largest hold more than 8.5%. This sequence originates from a man aged 50 to 75 who received an inactivated influenza vaccine. Material: PBMCs from blood, obtained approximately 20 months after vaccination. The V gene is TRBV16, the J gene TRBJ1-2; D gene ambiguous. The DNA for the CDR3 is TGTGCCAGCAGCCCGAGGGTGACCTATGGCTACACCTTC. It encodes CASSPRVTYGYTF.